This T cell receptor (beta chain) was captured in a study of T cell changes during pregnancy in multiple sclerosis. This CDR3 is built from 14 residues. Germline V gene sequence: CDR1 MNHEY, CDR2 SMNVEV (reference sequence). Trimming pared 5 bases from V and 3 bases from J, leaving 14 bases between. The method was immunoSEQ multiplex PCR; TCRdb's version includes in-frame clones alone and lacks a portion of them. The table shows tens of thousands of clones, with approximately 90% occurring only once. The rearrangement links TRBV27 to TRBJ2-7; D possibly corresponds to TRBD2 (6 bases). The material sequenced was peripheral blood, taken in the first trimester of pregnancy. This receptor was obtained from a female donor in good health, enrolled as a control in a pregnancy study. In DNA form, the CDR3 reads TGTGCCAGCAGTCTTGGCGGGGCCAACTACGAGCAGTACTTC. Its protein is CASSLGGANYEQYF.